One sample yielded the 8 T cell receptor beta chains listed below, sequenced in a study of blood T cell repertoires in COVID-19. Repertoires were generated with immunoSEQ multiplex PCR, while TCRdb's copy carries only in-frame clones and drops some. The table has about 170,000 clones, more than 75% seen once. Sequenced input: peripheral blood. The source is a man younger than 30 with COVID-19, enrolled during active disease.

The chain carries TRBV5-6 and TRBJ2-3; 9 nucleotides align to TRBD2. CDR1 SGHDT and CDR2 YYEEEE come from the germline V gene. Germline trimming cut 2 bases from V and 0 bases from J; bases unmatched to any gene: 1. CDR3 length: 15 residues. CDR3 nucleotide sequence: TGTGCCAGCAGCTTCCTAGCGGGGAGCACAGATACGCAGTATTTT. Amino acid sequence: CASSFLAGSTDTQYF. The full variable domain, with the rest looked up from reference TRBV5-6 and TRBJ2-3, is DAGVTQSPTHLIKTRGQQVTLRCSPKSGHDTVSWYQQALGQGPQFIFQYYEEEERQRGNFPDRFSGHQFPNYSSELNVNALLLGDSALYLCASSFLAGSTDTQYFGPGTRLTVL.

The chain employs TRBV30 and TRBJ2-2; D remains ambiguous. CDR3 length: 11 amino acids. Germline lookup yields CDR1 GTSNPN and CDR2 SVGIG (reference sequence). Trimming took 3 bases from V and 5 from J, leaving 4 bases between them. The CDR3: CAWRETGELFF. The CDR3, as DNA: TGTGCCTGGAGGGAGACCGGGGAGCTGTTTTTT.

The chain recombines TRBV10-1 with TRBJ2-1; D gene ambiguous. The length of the CDR3 is 13 residues. Germline assignment: CDR1 WNHNN and CDR2 SYGVQD (reference sequence). Trimming pared 3 bases from V and 2 bases from J, leaving 5 bases between. CDR3 protein: CASSDKTYNEQFF. The CDR3 nucleotides read TGCGCCAGCAGTGATAAAACCTACAATGAGCAGTTCTTC.

The J gene is TRBJ1-3, the V gene TRBV9, with D perhaps matching TRBD1 (6 bases). The CDR3 is 16 residues long. Trimming removed 3 bases from V and 0 bases from J, with 13 bases in between. Per germline, CDR1 SGDLS and CDR2 YYNGEE. CDR3 sequence reads: CASSARTVSSGNTIYF. CDR3 DNA: TGTGCCAGCAGCGCGCGGACAGTCTCCTCTGGAAACACCATATATTTT.

This clone has a handful of counts. This rearrangement joins TRBV27 to TRBJ1-1; a weak D match, TRBD1 (5 bases). V lost 6 bases, J lost 1 base, and 18 bases lay in between. The CDR3 consists of 16 residues. The V gene's germline CDR1 is MNHEY and CDR2 SMNVEV (reference sequence). Here the CDR3 reads CASSTTRGRKNTEAFF. In nucleotides, the CDR3 is TGTGCCAGCAGCACGACGCGGGGACGGAAGAACACTGAAGCTTTCTTT.

The J gene is TRBJ1-6, the V gene TRBV12-3 or TRBV12-4; weak D call: TRBD1 (6 bases). The germline V and J ends were trimmed by 4 bases and 11 bases, with 9 bases remaining between them. The CDR3 has 12 amino acids. The CDR3 here is CASSSGVPPLHF. Here the CDR3 DNA reads TGTGCCAGCAGTTCAGGGGTTCCACCCCTCCACTTT.

The rearrangement links TRBV11-2 to TRBJ2-7, with D possibly being TRBD2 (6 bases). V was clipped by 0 bases and J by 2 bases, with 11 bases between them. Looked up from germline, CDR1 is SGHAT and CDR2 is FQNNGV. The length of the CDR3 is 15 residues. The DNA for the CDR3 is TGTGCCAGCAGCTTAGAGACTAGTGAAGCCTACGAGCAGTACTTC. Its protein product is CASSLETSEAYEQYF.

The chain is built from TRBV9 and TRBJ1-4, with 7 bases that match TRBD1. V lost 1 base and J lost 4; bases outside the gene matches: 7. Germline assignment: CDR1 SGDLS and CDR2 YYNGEE. The CDR3 sequence is 16 residues long. DNA for the CDR3: TGTGCCAGCAGCGTAACCGGGACAGAGATTAATGAAAAACTGTTTTTT. Amino acid sequence: CASSVTGTEINEKLFF. The full variable domain, in which reference TRBV9 and TRBJ1-4 provide the parts outside the CDR3, is DSGVTQTPKHLITATGQRVTLRCSPRSGDLSVYWYQQSLDQGLQFLIQYYNGEERAKGNILERFSAQQFPDLHSELNLSSLELGDSALYFCASSVTGTEINEKLFFGSGTQLSVL.